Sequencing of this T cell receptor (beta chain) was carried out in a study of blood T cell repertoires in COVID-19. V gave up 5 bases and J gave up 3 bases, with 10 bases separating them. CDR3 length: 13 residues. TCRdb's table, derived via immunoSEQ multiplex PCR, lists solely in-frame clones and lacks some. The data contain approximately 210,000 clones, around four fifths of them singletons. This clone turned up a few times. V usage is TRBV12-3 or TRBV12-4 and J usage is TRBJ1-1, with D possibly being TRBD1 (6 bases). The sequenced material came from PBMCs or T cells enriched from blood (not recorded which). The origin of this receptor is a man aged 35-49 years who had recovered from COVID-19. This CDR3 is CASSPRQDTEAFF. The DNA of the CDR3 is TGTGCCAGCAGTCCTCGACAGGACACTGAAGCTTTCTTT.